This T cell receptor beta chain was obtained from a study of T cell responses to AZD1222 COVID-19 vaccine (dated by TCRdb to the early 2020s). With regard to the full study: AZD1222 recipients whose second dose came at about 4 weeks and those whose second dose came at about 12 weeks were combined into one group, since spike-specific TCR depth and breadth did not differ between the two schedules. TCR sequencing was performed for 230 to 250 trial participants, of whom 200 to 210 were given two doses of AZD1222 and around 25 were given two doses of MenACWY control vaccine. Trial participants were enrolled into age subgroups of 18-55, 56-69 and 70-plus years, which contained roughly 150, 30 and 60 TCR-sequenced participants, respectively.

Study-wide findings and limitations: The vaccine-associated CD4 TCRs covered the entire spike protein, and the dominant responses fell in regions 160-218 and 743-854. Conclusions about previously exposed vaccinees are limited, since just six or seven AZD1222 recipients were seropositive for SARS-CoV-2 at baseline. Reportedly, close to half of the unique spike-specific TCRs recognized epitopes lying outside the regions that are mutated in the B.1.351 and B.1.1.7 variants. Because no day 14 peak-response samples were available, the repertoires could be characterized only after the peak T cell response. Participants were mostly white British, with more females than males. The authors suggested clonal diversity may have been underestimated. In the small 56-69-year group, the increase in depth fell short of significance, most likely because of low power. A significant rise in spike-specific TCR breadth and depth was observed after two AZD1222 doses relative to day 0 and relative to MenACWY recipients.

Turning to this clone: No antigen is known for it. The input lacks base qualities; no much larger clone sits a single base away.

The CDR3 regions of human TCRbeta chains were subjected to immunosequencing. As for the original processing: Repertoire TCRs were matched against a reference library of SARS-CoV-2-specific TCRs generated with the MIRA antigen-specificity platform. Breadth meant the fraction of unique TCRs that were SARS-CoV-2-associated, whereas depth meant the fraction of total T cells that were SARS-CoV-2-associated. Using the MIRA data, every spike-specific TCR was mapped to the spike region that the TCR reacted to and assigned to either a CD4 or a CD8 class. Log10-transformed breadth and depth values were compared by one-way ANOVA with Sidak's multiple comparisons tests. In TCRdb, the immuneACCESS table is reduced to in-frame sequences with V and J assigned. These tables do not hold every clone; where another copy was compared, an unresolved V gene accounts for under half, and the others remain unexplained. That table furnishes V, J and clone size, whereas the DNA furnished D and trimming. The sample table records approximately 110,000 clones; roughly 88% of these occur just once. Jointly, the top ten make up 5.5% to 8% of the sample.

Read against the paper, the sample's time point label means: baseline before first vaccination. Vaccinee samples came from UK trials COV001 and COV002, including a single-blind randomized controlled phase 2/3 trial of AZD1222 (ChAdOx1 nCoV-19) in healthy adults. Trial participant PBMC samples were collected at day 0 and day 28 after the second dose for TCRbeta chain sequencing. The sequences come from peripheral blood, collected on day 0 of AZD1222 vaccination. The origin of this receptor is an adult in good health.

The nucleotide sequence reads as follows: TGTGCCAGTAGGCATATGGGAACAGATACGCAGTATTTT. Its protein is CASRHMGTDTQYF. The V gene is TRBV19 and the J gene is TRBJ2-3; the D gene assignment is ambiguous. The CDR3 holds 13 amino acids from the cysteine to the phenylalanine. CDR3 DNA is the only sequence kept; it has 39 bases, read in frame from the first base. For CDR1 and CDR2, the germline V gene (reference sequence) lists LNHDA and SQIVND. The V end loses 6 bases and the J end loses 3 bases, and a stretch of 10 bases separates them.